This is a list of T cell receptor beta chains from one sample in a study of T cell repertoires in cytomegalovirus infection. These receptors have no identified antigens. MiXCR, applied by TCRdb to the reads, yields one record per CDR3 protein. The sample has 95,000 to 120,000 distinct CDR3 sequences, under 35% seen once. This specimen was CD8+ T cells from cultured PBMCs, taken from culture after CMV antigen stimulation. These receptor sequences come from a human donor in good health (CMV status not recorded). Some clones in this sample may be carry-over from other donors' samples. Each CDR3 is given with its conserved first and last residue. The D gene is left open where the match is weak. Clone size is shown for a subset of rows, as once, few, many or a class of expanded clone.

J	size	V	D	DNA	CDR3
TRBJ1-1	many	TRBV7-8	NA	TGTGCCAGCAGCTCCCGACAGTTAGGCGCTAGACCTGAAGCTTTCTTT	CASSSRQLGARPEAFF
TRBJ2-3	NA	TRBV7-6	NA	TGTGCCAGCAGCCCAAGGACGTACACAGATACGCAGTATTTT	CASSPRTYTDTQYF
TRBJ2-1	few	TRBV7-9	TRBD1	TGTGCCAGCAGCGCCCCGACAGGGGGCGAGCAGTTCTTC	CASSAPTGGEQFF
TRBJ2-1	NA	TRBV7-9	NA	TGTGCCAGCAGCCGTTCGGGCGTCACACACAATGAGCAGTTCTTC	CASSRSGVTHNEQFF
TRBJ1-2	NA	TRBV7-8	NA	TGTGCCAGCAGCTTACGGGACACTCCTTTCCACTACACCTTC	CASSLRDTPFHYTF
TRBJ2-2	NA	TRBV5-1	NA	TGCGCCAGCAGTATTCATATAGCCAAGAACACCGGGGAGCTGTTTTTT	CASSIHIAKNTGELFF
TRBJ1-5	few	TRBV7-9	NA	TGTGCCAGCAGCTTAGTCCGCGGAGATAGCAATCAGCCCCAGCATTTT	CASSLVRGDSNQPQHF
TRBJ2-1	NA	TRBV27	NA	TGTGCCAGCTCCCGAAGGGGAGTGGATGAGCAGTTCTTC	CASSRRGVDEQFF
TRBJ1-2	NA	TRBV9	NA	TGTGCCAGCAGCCGGCCCCCGATCGATGGCTACACCTTC	CASSRPPIDGYTF
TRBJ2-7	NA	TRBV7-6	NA	TGTGCCAGCAGCTTTACAGTGGGCCCTTACGAGCAGTACTTC	CASSFTVGPYEQYF